The entry that follows covers one TCR beta chain sequence. Its antigen is not identified. The PCR contained 60 Vbeta and 13 Jbeta primers. Repertoires were generated with immunoSEQ multiplex PCR, while TCRdb's copy carries only in-frame clones and drops some. The data contain hundreds of thousands of clones, 77% of them singletons. The data were taken from a study of cytomegalovirus exposure and HLA in healthy donors. The CDR3 extends over 14 amino acids. V was pared by 5 bases and J by 1 base, with 13 bases between. From germline, CDR1 is SGDLS and CDR2 YYNGEE. Broader study findings: Because they were indistinguishable, some V segments, including TRBV6-2 and TRBV6-3, were excluded.

This sequence joins TRBV9 and TRBJ2-7; tentatively, D is TRBD2 (6 bases). Material: PBMCs. The TCR was taken from a woman aged 55-70 years in good health and CMV-seropositive. CDR3 in amino acids: CASSPSRGSYEQYF. CDR3 bases: TGTGCCAGCAGTCCCTCGCGGGGATCCTACGAGCAGTACTTC.